The 20 T cell receptor beta chains presented below share a single source sample, sequenced in a study of cytomegalovirus exposure and HLA in healthy donors. PCR involved 60 Vbeta and 13 Jbeta primers. Measured with immunoSEQ multiplex PCR; TCRdb has only the in-frame clones, and not every one. The sample yields around 150,000 clones, approximately 79% seen once. Material: PBMCs. Receptors originate from a woman aged 45-59 years in good health and CMV-seropositive.

The chain employs TRBV19 and TRBJ1-5, with TRBD1 identical over 7 bases. With 1 base clipped from V and 11 bases from J, the junction kept 5 bases outside the gene matches. CDR1 LNHDA and CDR2 SQIVND come from the germline V gene (reference sequence). CDR3 size: 13 residues. CDR3 in amino acids: CASSIVTGISQHF. CDR3 nucleotide sequence: TGTGCCAGTAGTATAGTGACAGGGATATCCCAGCATTTT.

This clone was observed once. The chain recombines TRBV19 with TRBJ1-1, with 10 bases that match TRBD1. Losses at the gene ends were 10 bases for V and 1 base for J; bases not matched to a gene: 6. Germline loops: CDR1 LNHDA, CDR2 SQIVND (reference sequence). The CDR3 consists of 14 residues. The CDR3 loop is CATTRDRGNTEAFF. The CDR3 DNA is TGTGCCACTACCCGGGACAGGGGGAACACTGAAGCTTTCTTT.

This clone was observed a few times. The chain combines TRBV11-2 with TRBJ1-6; 8 bases align to TRBD1. After removal of 6 bases from V and 6 bases from J, the junction contained 7 bases not matched to a gene. Germline V gene lookup returns CDR1 SGHAT and CDR2 FQNNGV. There are 15 residues in the CDR3. The CDR3 coding sequence is TGTGCCAGCAGTTGGACAGGGCAGAGTAATTCACCCCTCCACTTT. Its protein product is CASSWTGQSNSPLHF.

This chain joins TRBV6-5 and TRBJ1-5, with 7 bases identical to TRBD1. The J segment lost 3 bases and the V segment lost 9 bases, leaving 5 bases of the junction unmatched. The germline CDR1 and CDR2 sequences are MNHEY and SVGAGI. The CDR3 is made up of 13 amino acids. CDR3 bases: TGTGCCAGTGGGGACAGACTCAATCAGCCCCAGCATTTT. Amino acid sequence: CASGDRLNQPQHF.

As DNA, the CDR3 is TGTGCTCAGGGGATGGGTGGAAACACCATATATTTT. Its translation: CAQGMGGNTIYF. J is TRBJ1-3 and V is TRBV30, with D maybe TRBD1 (6 bases). The CDR3 runs 12 residues. Germline assignment: CDR1 GTSNPN and CDR2 SVGIG (reference sequence).

The chain is built from TRBV7-9 and TRBJ1-1; possibly TRBD1 for D (6 bases). The CDR3 totals 12 residues. The germline CDR1 and CDR2 sequences are SEHNR and FQNEAQ (reference sequence). V was clipped by 6 bases and J by 6 bases, with 11 bases between them. CDR3 sequence: CASRAGTPEAFF. The CDR3 bases are TGTGCCAGCAGGGCCGGGACACCTGAAGCTTTCTTT.

The chain couples TRBV6-4 to TRBJ2-1; TRBD2 aligns across 9 bases. From germline, CDR1 is MRHNA and CDR2 SNTAGT. The J segment lost 6 bases and the V segment lost 6 bases, leaving 12 bases of the junction unmatched. The CDR3 totals 16 residues. CDR3 amino acids: CASSPAGTSSRNEQFF. The CDR3 region has the DNA TGTGCCAGCAGCCCCGCCGGGACTAGCAGCCGCAATGAGCAGTTCTTC.

The chain carries TRBV11-3 and TRBJ2-7; a weak D match, TRBD2 (7 bases). CDR3 length: 14 residues. CDR1 is SGHNT, CDR2 YENEEA, per germline. Trimming left V 5 bases short and J 7 bases short, with 18 bases between. The CDR3 bases are TGTGCCAGCAGCAATTATGGGGGGGCAGGAGAGCAGTACTTC. Amino acid sequence: CASSNYGGAGEQYF.

The gene calls are TRBV29-1 and TRBJ2-7; D may be TRBD1 (5 bases). The V gene's germline CDR1 is SQVTM and CDR2 ANQGSEA. Deletions cut 5 bases from V and 6 bases from J, with 20 bases between. The CDR3 sequence is 14 residues long. The CDR3 sequence: CSVRQGELSGEQYF. In DNA, the CDR3 is TGCAGCGTTCGTCAGGGTGAATTGTCGGGCGAGCAGTACTTC.

This rearrangement joins TRBV7-6 to TRBJ1-4, with 9 nucleotides matching TRBD1. The CDR3 length is 15 residues. Trimming at V came to 5 bases and at J to 7 bases, leaving 8 bases not matched to a gene. CDR1 and CDR2 (germline): SGHVS, FNYEAQ. CDR3 sequence reads: CASSLGQGKSEKLFF. The CDR3 bases are TGTGCCAGCAGCCTGGGACAGGGAAAGAGTGAAAAACTGTTTTTT.

The chain recombines TRBV7-9 with TRBJ1-2; D unclear. Germline-derived CDR1 and CDR2 are SEHNR and FQNEAQ (reference sequence). V lost 1 base and J 4 bases, leaving 13 bases between the germline ends. The CDR3 covers 15 residues. This CDR3 reads CASSLEIEGFYGYTF. The DNA for the CDR3 is TGTGCCAGCAGCTTAGAAATCGAGGGTTTCTATGGCTACACCTTC.

The chain recombines TRBV13 with TRBJ2-3; 9 positions agree with TRBD2. The CDR3 covers 15 residues. Germline trimming cut 3 bases from V and 5 bases from J; bases unmatched to any gene: 6. CDR1 PRHDT and CDR2 FYEKMQ come from the germline V gene (reference sequence). This CDR3 reads CASSLSSGGIDTQYF. The CDR3 DNA reads as TGTGCCAGCAGCTTGAGCAGCGGGGGGATAGATACGCAGTATTTT.

V and J are TRBV5-6 and TRBJ2-7, with 12 bases that match TRBD1. The CDR3 totals 15 residues. Germline V gene data show CDR1 as SGHDT and CDR2 as YYEEEE. Trimming removed 4 bases from V and 3 bases from J; junction bases left unmatched: 5. CDR3 sequence: CASSRRDRGLYEQYF. In DNA, the CDR3 is TGTGCCAGCAGCAGAAGGGACAGGGGGCTCTACGAGCAGTACTTC.

The genes are TRBV27 and TRBJ1-5; D remains ambiguous. Germline V lookup: CDR1 MNHEY, CDR2 SMNVEV (reference sequence). CDR3 size: 14 residues. V was clipped by 5 bases and J by 3 bases, with 11 bases between them. CDR3 sequence: CASSPGLLNQPQHF. CDR3 DNA: TGTGCCAGCAGTCCCGGACTCCTCAATCAGCCCCAGCATTTT.

The chain joins TRBV19 to TRBJ1-1; D is uncertain. Germline CDR1 is LNHDA and CDR2 is SQIVND (reference sequence). Trimming left V 7 bases short and J 5 bases short, with 14 bases between. The CDR3 contains 13 residues. The CDR3 DNA reads as TGTGCCAGTACCCGCTCGGGGTGGACTGAAGCTTTCTTT. Translating gives CASTRSGWTEAFF.

V gene TRBV29-1 combines with J gene TRBJ1-1, with D maybe TRBD1 (5 bases). V was cut by 5 bases and J by 5 bases, with 12 bases left in between. The CDR3 spans 12 residues. Germline lookup yields CDR1 SQVTM and CDR2 ANQGSEA. The CDR3 is CSVRRVETEAFF. In DNA, the CDR3 is TGCAGCGTTCGCAGGGTAGAGACTGAAGCTTTCTTT.

DNA of the CDR3: TGTGCCAGCAGCGCCCGGGTTGCGAGCTCCTACGAGCAGTACTTC. Amino acids: CASSARVASSYEQYF. The rearrangement joins TRBV7-2 to TRBJ2-7; no clear D. V lost 5 bases and J lost 0, with 14 bases in between. Germline loops: CDR1 SGHTA, CDR2 FQGNSA. This CDR3 comprises 15 residues.

V gene TRBV11-2 combines with J gene TRBJ2-6; 8 positions agree with TRBD1. With 2 bases clipped from V and 0 bases from J, the junction kept 9 bases outside the gene matches. The CDR3 is 19 residues long. Germline CDR1 is SGHAT and CDR2 is FQNNGV. The CDR3 sequence is CASSLPKDRVYSGANVLTF. CDR3 bases: TGTGCCAGCAGCTTACCTAAGGACAGGGTTTACTCTGGGGCCAACGTCCTGACTTTC. The full variable domain, in which reference TRBV11-2 and TRBJ2-6 provide the parts outside the CDR3, is EAGVAQSPRYKIIEKRQSVAFWCNPISGHATLYWYQQILGQGPKLLIQFQNNGVVDDSQLPKDRFSAERLKGVDSTLKIQPAKLEDSAVYLCASSLPKDRVYSGANVLTFGAGSRLTVL.

V gene TRBV7-2 combines with J gene TRBJ2-7, with TRBD2 matching 9 bases. J gave up 6 bases and V 5 bases, and 2 bases lay outside the gene matches. CDR3 length equals 12 residues. Germline lookup yields CDR1 SGHTA and CDR2 FQGNSA. DNA for the CDR3: TGTGCCAGCAGCCCGACTAGCGGCGAGCAGTACTTC. Translated, it gives CASSPTSGEQYF.

This CDR3 reads CSASTGTEAFF. CDR3 nucleotide sequence: TGCAGTGCTAGTACCGGGACAGAAGCTTTCTTT. This chain uses TRBV20-1 with TRBJ1-1; the D gene is possibly TRBD1 (6 bases). Germline assignment: CDR1 DFQATT and CDR2 SNEGSKA (reference sequence). V was cut by 3 bases and J by 8 bases, with 10 bases left in between. The CDR3 totals 11 residues.